This TCR beta chain is drawn from a study of graft-versus-host responses after intestinal transplantation. Study at large: The study gave all recipients anti-thymocyte globulin induction, then tacrolimus and steroids for approximately 3 years.

Study-level findings and limits: Some GvH clones were seen earlier in gut or blood, suggesting intestinal origin. With peak circulating GvH clone levels came an association with early post-transplant HvG declines. Allograft graft-versus-host to host-versus-graft clonal ratios ran high in patients with graft-donor T cell macrochimerism.

Trimming removed 5 bases at V and 5 bases at J, with 4 bases between. Looked up from germline, CDR1 is SGHTA and CDR2 is FQGNSA. The CDR3 is 11 residues long. Libraries were prepared by immunoSEQ multiplex PCR; TCRdb keeps only in-frame clonotypes and omits some of them. The repertoire holds about 130,000 clones, with around 90% as singletons. This clone has only a few counts. Its antigen is unknown. The receptor was isolated from a human donor who received an intestinal transplant. The chain uses TRBV7-2 and TRBJ2-1, with D hard to call. The material sequenced was unstimulated CD4+ T cells sorted from spleen or lymph node cells, taken before intestinal transplant. The CDR3, as DNA: TGTGCCAGCAGCCCCCACAATGAGCAGTTCTTC. Translated, it gives CASSPHNEQFF.